One and the same sample provided the 30 T cell receptor beta chains below, sequenced in a study of control samples from healthy donors and cancer patients. TCRdb's table, derived via immunoSEQ multiplex PCR, lists solely in-frame clones and lacks some. Of about 94,000 clones listed, about nine tenths are singletons. The specimen sequenced was blood. The receptors shown here come from a woman younger than 35 in good health.

The chain carries TRBV24-1 and TRBJ1-1; possible D gene TRBD1, 6 bases. V lost 3 bases to trimming and J lost 0 bases, with 7 bases between them. Germline CDR1 reads KGHDR; CDR2 reads SFDVKD. The CDR3 is 14 amino acids. The DNA of the CDR3 is TGTGCCACCAGTGATACAGGGTTGAACACTGAAGCTTTCTTT. Translated: CATSDTGLNTEAFF.

The V call is TRBV6-5, the J call TRBJ1-1; no definite D call. Germline CDR1 MNHEY, CDR2 SVGAGI. The CDR3 spans 15 residues. Between the trimmed V and J ends, which lost 5 bases and 2 bases, there was a span of 15 bases. CDR3 sequence (DNA): TGTGCCAGCAGTCCGCGGTCCCCTTCCAACACTGAAGCTTTCTTT. Its translation: CASSPRSPSNTEAFF.

CDR3 residues: CASRKGGVNNNSPLHF. CDR3 nucleotide sequence: TGTGCCAGCAGGAAAGGGGGGGTTAATAATAATTCACCCCTCCACTTT. The J gene is TRBJ1-6, the V gene TRBV14, with D maybe TRBD1 (6 bases). V was shortened by 6 bases and J by 5 bases, with 17 bases between the two germline ends. The length of the CDR3 is 16 residues. CDR1 and CDR2 (germline): SGHDN, FVKESK.

The chain links TRBV5-1 to TRBJ1-2; a possible D gene is TRBD1 (6 bases). The germline CDR1 and CDR2 sequences are SGHRS and YFSETQ. The V end was cut by 4 bases, the J end by 3 bases, with 13 bases between. The CDR3 totals 14 residues. The DNA of the CDR3 is TGCGCCAGCAGCCCGGGGAGGGGGGACTATGGCTACACCTTC. It codes for CASSPGRGDYGYTF.

The sample holds one count of this clone. V usage is TRBV11-2 and J usage is TRBJ1-4; 10 bases match TRBD1. This CDR3 contains 18 residues. CDR1 SGHAT and CDR2 FQNNGV come from the germline V gene. The V and J ends lost 3 bases and 7 bases, in that order; junction bases with no gene match: 14. The CDR3 sequence is CASSFGQGVPSGLEKLFF. CDR3 nucleotide sequence: TGTGCCAGCAGCTTCGGACAGGGGGTCCCCTCGGGGCTTGAAAAACTGTTTTTT.

This clone was recorded only once. The chain employs TRBV6-5 and TRBJ1-1; D gene uncertain. The CDR3 length is 13 residues. Germline assignment: CDR1 MNHEY and CDR2 SVGAGI. Trimming stripped 6 bases from V and 4 bases from J, with 12 bases between. The CDR3 DNA follows: TGTGCCAGCAGCCAGCTTATGGGCACTGAAGCTTTCTTT. Translation: CASSQLMGTEAFF.

There are a few counts of this clone. This chain links TRBV24-1 with TRBJ2-5; weak D call: TRBD2 (5 bases). Per germline, CDR1 KGHDR and CDR2 SFDVKD. The CDR3 totals 15 residues. V was shortened by 1 base and J by 7 bases, with 15 bases between the two germline ends. DNA of the CDR3: TGTGCCACCAGTGATTTATTCGACGAAGGAGGGACCCAGTACTTC. This encodes CATSDLFDEGGTQYF.

The chain recombines TRBV19 with TRBJ1-2; 11 bases align to TRBD1. The V gene end was trimmed by 6 bases and the J gene end by 6 bases; junction bases not matched to a gene: 9. The CDR3 loop spans 15 amino acids. CDR1 and CDR2 (germline): LNHDA, SQIVND (reference sequence). The CDR3 nucleotides read TGTGCCAGTAGCCGAATTGGACAGGGGGCGCATGGCTACACCTTC. Amino acid sequence: CASSRIGQGAHGYTF.

The chain links TRBV5-4 to TRBJ1-5; no clear D. Per the germline V gene, CDR1 is SGHNT and CDR2 is YYREEE (reference sequence). The ends were cut back, 2 bases at V and 6 bases at J, with 9 bases in the middle. The CDR3 consists of 13 residues. This chain's CDR3 is CASSFGVLQPQHF. CDR3 sequence (DNA): TGTGCCAGCAGCTTCGGAGTACTTCAGCCCCAGCATTTT.

J is TRBJ1-5 and V is TRBV10-1; D ambiguous. This CDR3 is 13 amino acids long. Germline V CDR1 and CDR2: WNHNN, SYGVQD (reference sequence). Trimming pared 2 bases from V and 2 bases from J, leaving 4 bases between. The CDR3 sequence: CASSEGGNQPQHF. The CDR3, as DNA: TGCGCCAGCAGTGAGGGCGGCAATCAGCCCCAGCATTTT.

This clone appeared once. V is TRBV24-1 and J is TRBJ2-2; D not resolved. This CDR3 spans 15 amino acids. V was trimmed by 5 bases and J by 3 bases, leaving 12 bases between them. Per germline, CDR1 KGHDR and CDR2 SFDVKD. This CDR3 reads CATSAGRADTGELFF. CDR3 nucleotide sequence: TGTGCCACCAGTGCGGGTAGGGCCGACACCGGGGAGCTGTTTTTT.

V and J are TRBV3-1 (or the pseudogene TRBV3-2) and TRBJ2-5; 8 bases agree with TRBD2. The CDR3 loop spans 15 amino acids. From germline, CDR1 is LGHDT and CDR2 YNNKEL (reference sequence). Trimming at V came to 0 bases and at J to 4 bases, leaving 4 bases not matched to a gene. CDR3 nucleotides: TGTGCCAGCAGCCAAGAGGCGGGGGGAACAGAGACCCAGTACTTC. Its protein is CASSQEAGGTETQYF.

The chain has TRBV7-9 and TRBJ2-4; 10 bases match TRBD2. V shed 1 base and J 3 bases; nucleotides not matched to a gene: 12. The CDR3 loop spans 19 amino acids. Germline loops: CDR1 SEHNR, CDR2 FQNEAQ (reference sequence). The CDR3 reads CASSLVVSGGASLKNIQYF. CDR3 nucleotides: TGTGCCAGCAGCTTAGTCGTAAGCGGGGGGGCCTCTCTCAAAAACATTCAGTACTTC.

The J gene is TRBJ1-2, the V gene TRBV27; a possible D gene is TRBD1 (5 bases). Germline V gene data show CDR1 as MNHEY and CDR2 as SMNVEV (reference sequence). This CDR3 has 13 amino acids. The CDR3 here is CGGPRRTGYGYTF. The CDR3, as DNA: TGTGGGGGCCCCCGTAGGACTGGCTATGGCTACACCTTC.

The chain employs TRBV19 and TRBJ1-2; TRBD1 matches 9 bases. From germline, CDR1 is LNHDA and CDR2 SQIVND (reference sequence). This CDR3 region has 14 residues. Losses at the gene ends were 7 bases for V and 7 bases for J; bases not matched to a gene: 10. CDR3 sequence: CASTGTGSIGGYTF. CDR3 bases: TGTGCCAGTACCGGGACAGGGTCCATAGGTGGCTACACCTTC.

This chain links TRBV6-1 with TRBJ1-1, with D unresolved. The germline CDR1 and CDR2 sequences are MNHNS and SASEGT. V was cut by 1 base and J by 3 bases, with 12 bases left in between. The length of the CDR3 is 15 residues. This chain's CDR3 is CASSEDGDGYTEAFF. The CDR3 DNA reads as TGTGCCAGCAGTGAAGACGGGGATGGGTACACTGAAGCTTTCTTT.

The rearrangement links TRBV20-1 to TRBJ1-1; possibly TRBD1 for D (6 bases). CDR1 and CDR2 from the germline V gene are DFQATT and SNEGSKA (reference sequence). V was shortened by 3 bases and J by 3 bases, with 11 bases between the two germline ends. The CDR3 is 13 residues long. The CDR3 protein is CSASEGGYTEAFF. The CDR3 region has the DNA TGCAGTGCTAGTGAGGGGGGGTACACTGAAGCTTTCTTT.

V gene TRBV18 combines with J gene TRBJ2-1, with TRBD1 identical over 7 bases. The CDR3 covers 13 residues. Trimming took 9 bases from V and 7 from J; bases not matched to a gene: 9. Looked up from germline, CDR1 is KGHSH and CDR2 is LQKENI. In nucleotides, the CDR3 is TGTGCCAGTTCAGACAGGGTGGCAAATGAGCAGTTCTTC. Residues: CASSDRVANEQFF.

This clone was observed a single time. The CDR3 DNA follows: TGTGCCACCAGCAGAGATGGGGAGGGGACAGATACGCAGTATTTT. Translated, it gives CATSRDGEGTDTQYF. The chain is built from TRBV15 and TRBJ2-3; 7 nucleotides align to TRBD2. The germline V gene has CDR1 LNHNV and CDR2 YYDKDF (reference sequence). The CDR3 consists of 15 residues. J gave up 3 bases and V 0 bases, and 3 bases lay outside the gene matches.

J is TRBJ2-5 and V is TRBV10-3; the D gene is possibly TRBD2 (6 bases). The CDR3 sequence is 14 residues long. V was clipped by 1 base and J by 5 bases, with 11 bases between them. Germline values: CDR1 ENHRY, CDR2 SYGVKD. CDR3 protein: CAISELEGPETQYF. The CDR3 nucleotides read TGTGCCATCAGTGAGTTGGAGGGGCCGGAGACCCAGTACTTC.

This clone has a single count. This chain's CDR3 is CASSLGGPGNIQYF. The CDR3 bases are TGCGCCAGCAGCTTGGGGGGGCCCGGGAACATTCAGTACTTC. The V call is TRBV5-1, the J call TRBJ2-4, with a tentative D call TRBD1 (6 bases). The CDR3 contains 14 residues. V dropped 0 bases and J dropped 7 bases, with 11 bases sitting between them. Germline lookup yields CDR1 SGHRS and CDR2 YFSETQ.

The V call is TRBV2, the J call TRBJ1-5, with TRBD1 as a possible D gene (6 bases). From germline, CDR1 is SNHLY and CDR2 FYNNEI. V shed 10 bases and J shed 4 bases, with 14 bases lying between them. The CDR3 has 13 residues. CDR3 region: CATRGDTNQPQHF. The CDR3, as DNA: TGTGCCACGAGGGGGGACACAAATCAGCCCCAGCATTTT.

The V gene is TRBV6-5, the J gene TRBJ2-7; the D gene is possibly TRBD2 (5 bases). The CDR3 is made up of 13 amino acids. Germline CDR1 is MNHEY and CDR2 is SVGAGI. Between the trimmed V and J ends, which lost 4 bases and 3 bases, there was a span of 10 bases. Here the CDR3 DNA reads TGTGCCAGCAGTTTTGGAGGAGACTACGAGCAGTACTTC. It encodes CASSFGGDYEQYF.

This clone was observed a few times. The J gene is TRBJ1-2, the V gene TRBV19; possible D gene TRBD1, 6 bases. The CDR3 length is 13 residues. Trimming shortened V by 4 bases and J by 5 bases, and 11 bases separated the two germline ends. Per germline, CDR1 LNHDA and CDR2 SQIVND (reference sequence). CDR3 protein: CASSTTGLYGYTF. CDR3 sequence (DNA): TGTGCCAGTAGTACAACAGGGCTTTATGGCTACACCTTC.

The chain is built from TRBV27 and TRBJ2-6; possible D gene TRBD1, 6 bases. V gave up 5 bases and J gave up 1 base, with 9 bases separating them. The germline V gene has CDR1 MNHEY and CDR2 SMNVEV (reference sequence). This CDR3 spans 15 amino acids. CDR3 sequence (DNA): TGTGCCAGCAGTCAGGGGTGGTCTGGGGCCAACGTCCTGACTTTC. This translates into CASSQGWSGANVLTF.

The chain combines TRBV5-1 with TRBJ2-7; 7 nucleotides agree with TRBD2. Germline values: CDR1 SGHRS, CDR2 YFSETQ. The CDR3 has 13 amino acids. Trimming removed 3 bases from V and 7 bases from J; junction bases left unmatched: 7. CDR3 in amino acids: CASSSAPGGEQYF. The CDR3 region has the DNA TGCGCCAGCAGCTCGGCTCCGGGGGGTGAGCAGTACTTC.

This clone was seen a handful of times. The CDR3 bases are TGTGCCAGCAGTAGCCGCGGGGGGGCTGGGGCCAACGTCCTGACTTTC. As protein: CASSSRGGAGANVLTF. The V call is TRBV6-4, the J call TRBJ2-6; 9 bases map to TRBD2. J lost 2 bases, V lost 5 bases, and 4 bases had no gene match. Germline V gives CDR1 MRHNA, CDR2 SNTAGT. The CDR3 spans 16 residues.

This sequence joins TRBV11-2 and TRBJ2-7; TRBD1 matches at 7 bases. The CDR3 is 13 amino acids. Trimming removed 6 bases from V and 1 base from J; junction bases left unmatched: 3. Germline V CDR1 and CDR2: SGHAT, FQNNGV. The CDR3 DNA reads TGTGCCAGCAGTATGGACAGGTCCTACGAGCAGTACTTC. Its protein is CASSMDRSYEQYF.

CDR3: CASSPTWVAINTIYF. The CDR3, as DNA: TGTGCCAGCAGCCCTACGTGGGTTGCCATAAACACCATATATTTT. The chain combines TRBV7-2 with TRBJ1-3; D is unclear. V was trimmed by 5 bases and J by 6 bases, leaving 17 bases between them. CDR1 and CDR2 from the germline V gene are SGHTA and FQGNSA. The CDR3 runs to 15 residues.

J is TRBJ1-1 and V is TRBV2; possibly TRBD1 for D (5 bases). With 2 bases removed from V and 1 base from J, the gap between germline ends came to 14 bases. CDR1 and CDR2 from the germline V gene are SNHLY and FYNNEI. The CDR3 sequence is 16 residues long. CDR3 amino acids: CASSEMGTGWNTEAFF. The CDR3 DNA reads as TGTGCCAGCAGTGAAATGGGGACCGGGTGGAACACTGAAGCTTTCTTT.